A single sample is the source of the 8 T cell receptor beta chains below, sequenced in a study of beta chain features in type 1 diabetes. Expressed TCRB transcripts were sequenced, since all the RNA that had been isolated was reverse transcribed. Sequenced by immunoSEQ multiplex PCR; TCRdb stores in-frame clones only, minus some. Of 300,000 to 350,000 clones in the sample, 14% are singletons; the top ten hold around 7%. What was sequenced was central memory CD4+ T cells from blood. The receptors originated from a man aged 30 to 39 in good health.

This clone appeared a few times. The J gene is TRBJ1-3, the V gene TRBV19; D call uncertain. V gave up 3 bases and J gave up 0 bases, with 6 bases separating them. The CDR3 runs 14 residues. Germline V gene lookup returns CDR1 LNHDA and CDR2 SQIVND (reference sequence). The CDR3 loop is CASSMRSSGNTIYF. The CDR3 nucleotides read TGTGCCAGTAGTATGCGGAGCTCTGGAAACACCATATATTTT.

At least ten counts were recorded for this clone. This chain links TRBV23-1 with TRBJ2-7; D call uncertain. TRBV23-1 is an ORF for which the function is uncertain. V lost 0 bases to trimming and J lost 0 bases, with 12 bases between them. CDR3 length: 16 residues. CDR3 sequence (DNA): TGCGCCAGCAGTCAATCGTGCTCTAATGACTCCTACGAGCAGTACGTC. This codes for CASSQSCSNDSYEQYV.

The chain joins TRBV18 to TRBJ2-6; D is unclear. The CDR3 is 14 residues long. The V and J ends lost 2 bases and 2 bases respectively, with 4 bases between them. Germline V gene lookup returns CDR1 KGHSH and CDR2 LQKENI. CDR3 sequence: CASSPEAGANVLTF. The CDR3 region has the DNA TGTGCCAGCTCACCAGAGGCTGGGGCCAACGTCCTGACTTTC.

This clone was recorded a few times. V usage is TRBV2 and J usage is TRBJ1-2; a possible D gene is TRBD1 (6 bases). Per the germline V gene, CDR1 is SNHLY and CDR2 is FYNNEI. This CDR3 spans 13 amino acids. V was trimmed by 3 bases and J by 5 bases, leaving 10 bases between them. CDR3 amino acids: CASSELTGYGYTF. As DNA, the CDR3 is TGTGCCAGCAGTGAGTTAACAGGGTATGGCTACACCTTC.

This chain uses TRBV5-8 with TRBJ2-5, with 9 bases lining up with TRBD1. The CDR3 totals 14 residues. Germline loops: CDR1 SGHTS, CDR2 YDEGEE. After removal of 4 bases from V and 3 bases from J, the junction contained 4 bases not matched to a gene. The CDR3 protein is CASSPGQGKETQYF. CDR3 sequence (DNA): TGTGCCAGCAGCCCGGGACAGGGTAAAGAGACCCAGTACTTC.

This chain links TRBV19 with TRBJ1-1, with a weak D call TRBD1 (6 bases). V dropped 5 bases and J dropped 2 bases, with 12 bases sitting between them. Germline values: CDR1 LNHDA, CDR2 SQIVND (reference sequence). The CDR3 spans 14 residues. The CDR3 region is CASSSTGLNTEAFF. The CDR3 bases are TGTGCCAGTAGTTCCACAGGGCTAAACACTGAAGCTTTCTTT. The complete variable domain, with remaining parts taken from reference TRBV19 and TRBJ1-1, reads DGGITQSPKYLFRKEGQNVTLSCEQNLNHDAMYWYRQDPGQGLRLIYYSQIVNDFQKGDIAEGYSVSREKKESFPLTVTSAQKNPTAFYLCASSSTGLNTEAFFGQGTRLTVV.

CDR3 in amino acids: CASSEEGLTGELFF. CDR3 bases: TGTGCCAGCAGCGAAGAGGGGCTCACCGGGGAGCTGTTTTTT. The rearrangement uses TRBV9 and TRBJ2-2; the D call may be TRBD1 or TRBD2 (5 bases each). The CDR3 consists of 14 residues. Germline lookup yields CDR1 SGDLS and CDR2 YYNGEE. Trimming removed 3 bases from V and 4 bases from J, with 10 bases in between.

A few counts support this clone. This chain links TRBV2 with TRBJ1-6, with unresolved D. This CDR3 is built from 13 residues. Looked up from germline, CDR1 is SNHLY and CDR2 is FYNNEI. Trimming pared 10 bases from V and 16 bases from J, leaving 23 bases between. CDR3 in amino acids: CATHSAAGVRLHF. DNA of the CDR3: TGTGCCACCCATTCGGCAGCCGGGGTGCGACTCCACTTT.